These T cell receptor beta chains were read from a single sample in a study of OX40 agonist ivuxolimab in advanced cancers. Assay used: immunoSEQ multiplex PCR; TCRdb lists only in-frame clones, some missing. The table lists 20,000 to 25,000 clones, less than 90% of them singletons. This specimen consisted of CD4+ or CD8+ T cells sorted from blood, obtained in a trial of the OX40 agonist ivuxolimab. The origin of the receptors is an adult with an advanced solid tumor such as melanoma, head and neck, liver or kidney cancer. The CDR3 runs from the conserved cysteine through the conserved F or W. The order of the fields is J gene, V gene, D gene, clone size, CDR3 protein, CDR3 DNA. A D gene is named only where the DNA matches it firmly. The listing skips clone size in some rows; elsewhere it reads once, few, many or a size class.

>TRBJ2-7|TRBV5-5|.|.
CASSRAVGYEQYF
TGTGCCAGCAGCCGCGCAGTGGGCTACGAGCAGTACTTC
>TRBJ1-5|TRBV27|.|once
CASSRDTNQPQHF
TGTGCCAGCAGCCGGGACACTAATCAGCCCCAGCATTTT
>TRBJ2-2|TRBV7-3|.|.
CASSLLGRELFF
TGTGCCAGCAGCTTACTGGGCCGGGAGCTGTTTTTT
>TRBJ2-5|TRBV5-4|.|once
CASSFPGLTGETQYF
TGTGCCAGCAGCTTTCCCGGACTGACCGGCGAGACCCAGTACTTC
>TRBJ2-2|TRBV4-1|.|once
CASSQVDSTGELFF
TGCGCCAGCAGCCAAGTGGACAGCACCGGGGAGCTGTTTTTT
>TRBJ2-1|TRBV18|TRBD1|.
CASSPGQAYNEQFF
TGTGCCAGCTCACCAGGACAGGCTTACAATGAGCAGTTCTTC
>TRBJ2-1|TRBV30|TRBD2|.
CAWSTKELAGDEQFF
TGTGCCTGGAGCACGAAGGAACTAGCGGGGGATGAGCAGTTCTTC
>TRBJ1-1|TRBV14|.|.
CASSPLAGAGNTEAFF
TGTGCCAGCAGCCCCTTGGCCGGGGCGGGTAACACTGAAGCTTTCTTT
>TRBJ2-3|TRBV7-9|TRBD2|.
CASSFVAGVGTDTQYF
TGTGCCAGCAGCTTCGTTGCGGGGGTGGGCACAGATACGCAGTATTTT
>TRBJ2-1|TRBV11-2|TRBD2|.
CASSLEVGGPHNEQFF
TGTGCCAGCAGCTTAGAGGTGGGAGGGCCGCACAATGAGCAGTTCTTC
>TRBJ1-1|TRBV2|TRBD1|few
CASRQGIGAEAFF
TGTGCCAGCAGACAGGGGATAGGTGCTGAAGCTTTCTTT
>TRBJ1-1|TRBV5-4|.|.
CASSLGSLREAFF
TGTGCCAGCAGCTTGGGTTCTTTACGGGAAGCTTTCTTT
>TRBJ1-5|TRBV7-9|TRBD1|.
CASSLAQGQASNQPQHF
TGTGCCAGCAGCTTAGCGCAGGGACAGGCCTCTAATCAGCCCCAGCATTTT
>TRBJ2-3|TRBV6-5|TRBD1|.
CASSSGQDTQYF
TGTGCCAGCAGTTCGGGACAGGATACGCAGTATTTT
>TRBJ1-1|TRBV27|.|.
CASSWLQGGTEAFF
TGTGCCAGCAGTTGGTTACAGGGTGGCACTGAAGCTTTCTTT
>TRBJ1-5|TRBV12-5|.|.
CASGPPYLGYSNQPQHF
TGTGCTAGTGGTCCCCCTTATTTGGGTTACAGCAATCAGCCCCAGCATTTT
>TRBJ2-7|TRBV28|.|.
CASSLDLLSYEQYF
TGTGCCAGCAGTTTGGATCTTCTCTCCTACGAGCAGTACTTC
>TRBJ2-2|TRBV19|TRBD2|once
CASMGGAGELFF
TGTGCCAGTATGGGGGGGGCCGGGGAGCTGTTTTTT
>TRBJ2-7|TRBV11-2|TRBD2|.
CASSWSSGRKSEQYF
TGTGCCAGCAGCTGGTCTAGCGGGAGAAAATCCGAGCAGTACTTC
>TRBJ2-7|TRBV7-9|.|medium-sized
CASSLWGEQYF
TGTGCCAGCAGCTTGTGGGGCGAGCAGTACTTC
>TRBJ1-5|TRBV7-9|TRBD1|few
CASSLGTGPQPQHF
TGTGCCAGCAGCCTAGGGACAGGGCCTCAGCCCCAGCATTTT
>TRBJ1-4|TRBV11-3|.|.
CASSLSGGRNSEKLFF
TGTGCCAGCAGCTTATCTGGAGGGCGCAATAGTGAAAAACTGTTTTTT
>TRBJ2-7|TRBV29-1|.|.
CSVDTGYAYEQYF
TGCAGCGTTGATACAGGCTACGCCTACGAGCAGTACTTC
>TRBJ2-3|TRBV4-1|TRBD2|.
CASSGWTSGDPTDTQYF
TGCGCCAGCAGCGGCTGGACTAGCGGAGACCCCACAGATACGCAGTATTTT
>TRBJ1-4|TRBV19|.|.
CASRIRDGDEKLFF
TGTGCCAGTAGGATAAGGGACGGAGATGAAAAACTGTTTTTT
>TRBJ2-7|TRBV28|.|.
CASTGWVSSYEQYF
TGTGCCAGCACCGGGTGGGTTAGCTCCTACGAGCAGTACTTC
>TRBJ2-3|TRBV4-3|.|once
CASSQGLVPVADTQYF
TGCGCCAGCAGCCAAGGACTAGTCCCCGTTGCAGATACGCAGTATTTT
>TRBJ2-1|TRBV11-1|.|once
CASSLYDFDSGEQFF
TGTGCCAGCAGCTTATATGACTTTGATTCTGGTGAGCAGTTCTTC
>TRBJ2-2|TRBV21-1|.|.
CATLAADRRPRRDTGELFF
TGTGCCACCCTGGCGGCCGACAGAAGGCCCCGCCGAGACACCGGGGAGCTGTTTTTT
>TRBJ2-1|TRBV2|.|.
CASSDRTYNEQFF
TGTGCCAGCAGTGACAGAACATACAATGAGCAGTTCTTC
>TRBJ2-1|TRBV9|TRBD2|.
CASSHPRAGENEQFF
TGTGCCAGCAGCCACCCCCGGGCGGGGGAAAATGAGCAGTTCTTC
>TRBJ2-3|TRBV5-4|.|.
CASSGRRTDTQYF
TGTGCCAGCAGCGGTAGGAGGACAGATACGCAGTATTTT
>TRBJ1-4|TRBV9|.|.
CASSPQGGGEKLFF
TGTGCCAGCAGCCCCCAGGGAGGTGGTGAAAAACTGTTTTTT
>TRBJ2-5|TRBV9|TRBD1|.
CASSPRTGIETQYF
TGTGCCAGCAGCCCCCGGACAGGGATTGAGACCCAGTACTTC
>TRBJ1-4|TRBV4-1|.|once
CASSRGGATNEKLFF
TGCGCCAGCAGTCGCGGCGGGGCAACTAATGAAAAACTGTTTTTT
>TRBJ2-1|TRBV9|TRBD2|.
CASSVVIGGTSPFNEQFF
TGTGCCAGCAGCGTAGTCATTGGAGGGACTAGTCCCTTCAATGAGCAGTTCTTC
>TRBJ1-5|TRBV28|.|.
CASSFPSNQPQHF
TGTGCCAGCAGTTTCCCTAGCAATCAGCCCCAGCATTTT
>TRBJ2-7|TRBV5-5|TRBD1|.
CASSLWGGQGSYEQYF
TGTGCCAGCAGCCTGTGGGGGGGACAGGGTTCCTACGAGCAGTACTTC
>TRBJ2-7|TRBV25-1|.|.
CATQTTSYEQYF
TGTGCCACTCAAACCACTTCGTACGAGCAGTACTTC
>TRBJ1-2|TRBV5-8|.|.
CASSRVGVDDGYTF
TGTGCCAGCAGCCGCGTAGGAGTTGATGATGGCTACACCTTC
>TRBJ2-7|TRBV5-5|.|.
CASSLEGTPSYEQYF
TGTGCCAGCAGCTTGGAAGGGACACCATCCTACGAGCAGTACTTC
>TRBJ1-1|TRBV30|.|.
CAWSDQRPNTEAFF
TGTGCCTGGAGCGACCAACGGCCTAACACTGAAGCTTTCTTT
>TRBJ1-1|TRBV7-9|.|.
CASSAGTITEAFF
TGTGCCAGCAGCGCCGGGACCATCACTGAAGCTTTCTTT
>TRBJ2-3|TRBV28|TRBD2|.
CASSLAGLAGENPQYF
TGTGCCAGCAGTTTAGCCGGACTAGCGGGAGAAAACCCGCAGTATTTT
>TRBJ1-5|TRBV7-6|TRBD1|.
CASSSGTGGISNQPQHF
TGTGCCAGCAGCTCCGGGACAGGGGGGATTAGCAATCAGCCCCAGCATTTT